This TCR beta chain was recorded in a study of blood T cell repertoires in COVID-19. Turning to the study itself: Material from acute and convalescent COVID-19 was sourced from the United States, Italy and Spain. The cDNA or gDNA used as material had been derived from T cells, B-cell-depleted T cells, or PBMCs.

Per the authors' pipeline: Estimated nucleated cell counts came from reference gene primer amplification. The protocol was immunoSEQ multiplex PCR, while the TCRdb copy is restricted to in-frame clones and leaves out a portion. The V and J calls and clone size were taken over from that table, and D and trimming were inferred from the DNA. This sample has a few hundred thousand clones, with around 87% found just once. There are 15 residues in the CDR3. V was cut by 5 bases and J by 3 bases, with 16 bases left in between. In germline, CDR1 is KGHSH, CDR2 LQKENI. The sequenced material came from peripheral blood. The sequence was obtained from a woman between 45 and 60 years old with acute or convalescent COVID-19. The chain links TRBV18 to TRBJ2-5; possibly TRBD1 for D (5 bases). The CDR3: CASSTTGTSEETQYF. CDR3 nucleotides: TGTGCCAGCTCAACAACAGGCACCTCCGAAGAGACCCAGTACTTC.